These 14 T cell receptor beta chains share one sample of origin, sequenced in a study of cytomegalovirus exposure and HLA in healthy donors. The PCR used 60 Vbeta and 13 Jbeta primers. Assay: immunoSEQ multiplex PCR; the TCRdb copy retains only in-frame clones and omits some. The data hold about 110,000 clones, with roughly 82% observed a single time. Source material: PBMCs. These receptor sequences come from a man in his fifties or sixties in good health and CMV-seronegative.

DNA for the CDR3: TGTGCCAGCAGCTCCCAAGCGGGGGGGGCGAGGGAGACCCAGTACTTC. Translating gives CASSSQAGGARETQYF. The rearrangement links TRBV7-2 to TRBJ2-5, with TRBD2 matching 10 bases. The CDR3 sequence is 16 residues long. CDR1 is SGHTA, CDR2 FQGNSA, per germline. After removal of 4 bases from V and 5 bases from J, the junction contained 10 bases not matched to a gene.

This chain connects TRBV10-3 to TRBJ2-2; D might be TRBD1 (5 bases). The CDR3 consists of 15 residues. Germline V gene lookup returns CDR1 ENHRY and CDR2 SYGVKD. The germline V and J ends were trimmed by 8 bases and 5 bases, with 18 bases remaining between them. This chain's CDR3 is CAIGDPGRGTGELFF. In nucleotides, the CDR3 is TGTGCCATCGGAGACCCAGGGCGTGGAACCGGGGAGCTGTTTTTT.

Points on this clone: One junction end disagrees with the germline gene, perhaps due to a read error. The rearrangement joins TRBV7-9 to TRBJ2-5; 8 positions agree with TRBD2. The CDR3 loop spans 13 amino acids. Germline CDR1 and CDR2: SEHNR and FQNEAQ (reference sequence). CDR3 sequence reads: CSSIASGQETQYF. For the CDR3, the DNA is TGTTCCAGCATCGCTAGCGGGCAAGAGACCCAGTACTTC.

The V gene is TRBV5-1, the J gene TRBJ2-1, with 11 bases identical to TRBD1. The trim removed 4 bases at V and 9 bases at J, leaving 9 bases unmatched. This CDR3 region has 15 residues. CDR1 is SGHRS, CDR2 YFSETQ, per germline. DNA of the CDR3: TGCGCCAGCAGCCGGGGGACAGGGGGTTTGAGTGAGCAGTTCTTC. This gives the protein CASSRGTGGLSEQFF.

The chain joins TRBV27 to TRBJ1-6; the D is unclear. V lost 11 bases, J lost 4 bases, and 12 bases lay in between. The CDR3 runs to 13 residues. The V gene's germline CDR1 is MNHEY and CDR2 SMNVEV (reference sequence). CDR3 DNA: TGTGCCTCGAAAGGAGTGTATAATTCACCCCTCCACTTT. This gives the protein CASKGVYNSPLHF.

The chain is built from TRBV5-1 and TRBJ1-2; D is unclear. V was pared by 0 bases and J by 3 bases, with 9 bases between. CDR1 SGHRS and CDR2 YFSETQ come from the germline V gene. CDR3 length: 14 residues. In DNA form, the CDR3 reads TGCGCCAGCAGCTTGGCCGAGGCGTACTATGGCTACACCTTC. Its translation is CASSLAEAYYGYTF.

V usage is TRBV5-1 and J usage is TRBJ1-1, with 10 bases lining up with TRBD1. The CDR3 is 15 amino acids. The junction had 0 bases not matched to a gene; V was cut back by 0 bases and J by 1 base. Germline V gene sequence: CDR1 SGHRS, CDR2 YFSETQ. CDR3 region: CASSLGTGGNTEAFF. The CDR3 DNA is TGCGCCAGCAGCTTGGGGACAGGGGGGAACACTGAAGCTTTCTTT. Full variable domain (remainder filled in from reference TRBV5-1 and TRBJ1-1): KAGVTQTPRYLIKTRGQQVTLSCSPISGHRSVSWYQQTPGQGLQFLFEYFSETQRNKGNFPGRFSGRQFSNSRSEMNVSTLELGDSALYLCASSLGTGGNTEAFFGQGTRLTVV.

CDR3 region: CASSPTGIGYTF. CDR3 DNA: TGTGCCAGCAGTCCAACAGGGATAGGCTACACCTTC. This chain joins TRBV25-1 and TRBJ1-2; D might be TRBD1 (6 bases). This CDR3 comprises 12 residues. CDR1 is MGHDK, CDR2 SYGVNS, per germline. The V and J ends lost 5 bases and 8 bases respectively, with 12 bases between them.

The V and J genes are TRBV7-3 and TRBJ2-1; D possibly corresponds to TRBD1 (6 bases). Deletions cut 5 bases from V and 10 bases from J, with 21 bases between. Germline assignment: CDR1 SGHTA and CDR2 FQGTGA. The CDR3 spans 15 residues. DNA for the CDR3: TGTGCCAGCAGCCTGGCTGGGGGCCCCTCCGCCGAGCAGTTCTTC. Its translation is CASSLAGGPSAEQFF. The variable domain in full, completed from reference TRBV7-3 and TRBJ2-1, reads GAGVSQTPSNKVTEKGKYVELRCDPISGHTALYWYRQSLGQGPEFLIYFQGTGAADDSGLPNDRFFAVRPEGSVSTLKIQRTERGDSAVYLCASSLAGGPSAEQFFGPGTRLTVL.

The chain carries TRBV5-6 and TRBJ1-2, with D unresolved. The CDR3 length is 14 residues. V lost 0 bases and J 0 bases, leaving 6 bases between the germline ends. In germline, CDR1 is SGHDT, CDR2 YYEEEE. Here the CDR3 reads CASSLDSTNYGYTF. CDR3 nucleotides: TGTGCCAGCAGCTTGGACAGTACTAACTATGGCTACACCTTC.

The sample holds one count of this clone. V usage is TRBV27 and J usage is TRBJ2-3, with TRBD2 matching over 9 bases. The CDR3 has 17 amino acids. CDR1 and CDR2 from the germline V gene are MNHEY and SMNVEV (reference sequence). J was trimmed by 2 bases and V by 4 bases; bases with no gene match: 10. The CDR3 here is CASSSRGLAGFTDTQYF. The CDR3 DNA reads TGTGCCAGCAGTTCCCGGGGGCTAGCGGGGTTCACAGATACGCAGTATTTT.

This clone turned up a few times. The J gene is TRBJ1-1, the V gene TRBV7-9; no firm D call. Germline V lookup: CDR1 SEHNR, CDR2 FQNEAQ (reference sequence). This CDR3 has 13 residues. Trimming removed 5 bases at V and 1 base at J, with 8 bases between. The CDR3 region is CASSPGRNTEAFF. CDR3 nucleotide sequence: TGTGCCAGCAGCCCCGGGAGGAACACTGAAGCTTTCTTT.

CDR3 DNA: TGTGCCAGCAGTCCTACAGGGTACACTGAAGCTTTCTTT. Encoded protein: CASSPTGYTEAFF. This chain uses TRBV6-5 with TRBJ1-1; tentative D call: TRBD1 (6 bases). The V gene's germline CDR1 is MNHEY and CDR2 SVGAGI. The CDR3 extends over 13 amino acids. V lost 5 bases to trimming and J lost 3 bases, with 10 bases between them.

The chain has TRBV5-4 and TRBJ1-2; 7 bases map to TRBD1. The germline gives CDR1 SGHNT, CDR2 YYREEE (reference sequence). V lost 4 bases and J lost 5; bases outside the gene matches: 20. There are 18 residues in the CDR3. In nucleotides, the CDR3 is TGTGCCAGCAGCGCTCCCGTGGGGGACAGTGGTTTTTCTTATGGCTACACCTTC. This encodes CASSAPVGDSGFSYGYTF. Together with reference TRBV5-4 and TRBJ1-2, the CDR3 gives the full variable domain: ETGVTQSPTHLIKTRGQQVTLRCSSQSGHNTVSWYQQALGQGPQFIFQYYREEENGRGNFPPRFSGLQFPNYSSELNVNALELDDSALYLCASSAPVGDSGFSYGYTFGSGTRLTVV.